A selection of T cell receptor beta chains follows, all from one sample in a study of PD-1 blockade in classical Hodgkin lymphoma. Data came from immunoSEQ multiplex PCR; TCRdb stores just in-frame clones and leaves some out. The table shows nearly 55,000 clones, with around 85% occurring only once. Sequences were derived from peripheral blood mononuclear cells (PBMCs), sampled at baseline. All receptors come from a human donor with classical Hodgkin lymphoma. Both conserved end residues are part of each CDR3. The D gene is left open where the match is weak.

>TRBV9|TRBJ2-2|-
CASSVTAGGTGELFF
>TRBV5-1|TRBJ1-1|-
CASSLGTAGEAFF
>TRBV7-2|TRBJ2-3|TRBD2
CASSLVWGRATTDTQYF
>TRBV19|TRBJ2-1|-
CASSIDRGAGEYNEQFF
>TRBV19|TRBJ2-3|-
CASSPLGLADTQYF
>TRBV7-9|TRBJ2-1|-
CALGNEQFF
>TRBV25-1|TRBJ2-5|TRBD2
CASSSPWGREEGETQYF
>TRBV11-3|TRBJ2-2|TRBD1
CASSHWTGGAAGELFF
>TRBV10-3|TRBJ2-5|-
CAISESTGQETQYF
>TRBV29-1|TRBJ2-2|TRBD1
CSVGGQTGGSGELFF
>TRBV27|TRBJ2-1|-
CASSLRDTYSYNEQFF
>TRBV5-6|TRBJ2-3|-
CASSRGPDTQYF
>TRBV30|TRBJ2-1|-
CAWSRLPNEQFF
>TRBV2|TRBJ2-1|TRBD2
CASSVGLAGTYNEQFF
>TRBV2|TRBJ2-7|-
CASTGHPSSYEQYF
>TRBV10-2|TRBJ1-1|-
CATLDSEAFF
>TRBV18|TRBJ2-7|-
CASSPKTAAYEQYF
>TRBV5-1|TRBJ1-6|-
CASSLRTQDKSPLHF
>TRBV10-3|TRBJ2-1|TRBD2
CAISELFPGTSGRAKSYNEQFF
>TRBV9|TRBJ2-1|TRBD2
CASSEDSSGISFYEQFF
>TRBV5-1|TRBJ2-5|-
CASSRDFQETQYF
>TRBV10-3|TRBJ1-4|-
CAISAGSGSTNEKLFF
>TRBV7-9|TRBJ2-7|TRBD1
CASSLDRRTYEQYF
>TRBV4-2|TRBJ1-5|TRBD1
CASSQENRQGPQPQHF
>TRBV5-4|TRBJ2-2|-
CASSLGLSSNTGELFF
>TRBV5-1|TRBJ2-3|TRBD2
CASSLEGRAVADTQYF
>TRBV5-5|TRBJ2-5|-
CASSLARGIQETQYF
>TRBV10-3|TRBJ1-5|-
CAISGQGSQPQHF
>TRBV27|TRBJ1-2|-
CASSPWGGDGYTF
>TRBV18|TRBJ2-1|TRBD2
CASSRAFPGGSSYNEQFF
>TRBV20-1|TRBJ2-1|-
CSLGSYNEQFF
>TRBV10-1|TRBJ2-1|TRBD2
CASIWMGGRGLAGDWNEQFF
>TRBV4-2|TRBJ2-7|TRBD2
CASSPGGGHTNEQYF
>TRBV7-6|TRBJ1-2|-
CASSLFTGDGYTF
>TRBV15|TRBJ2-5|-
CATSRDGGGRETQYF